This T cell receptor beta chain was sequenced during a study of neurological immune-mediated disorders. The CDR3 has 14 amino acids. Trimming removed 3 bases from V and 8 bases from J; junction bases left unmatched: 8. Per the germline V gene, CDR1 is DFQATT and CDR2 is SNEGSKA (reference sequence). Unsorted libraries were derived from 2 million PBMCs stored at -80 C. Study-wide results and caveats: The absence of any CDR3 amino acid sequence shared by expanded clones across subjects suggests that repertoires were private in all groups.

This clonotype was found a few times. Its antigen is unidentified. 5'RACE generated cDNA with 10-nucleotide random UMIs. Every sequencing run drew on 15-18 subjects and yielded over 190 million TCR-beta sequences. TCRdb re-called the 5' RACE reads with MiXCR, one entry per CDR3 protein. This sample has roughly 25,000 distinct CDR3 sequences; 2% to 2.5% occur once, and the top ten carry 2% to 2.5%. The sequence derives from a woman in her fifties or sixties with multiple sclerosis. The chain links TRBV20-1 to TRBJ1-1, with 11 nucleotides matching TRBD1. The sequenced sample was PBMCs. The CDR3: CSASRTGGAGEAFF. For the CDR3, the DNA is TGCAGTGCTAGTAGGACAGGGGGCGCGGGGGAAGCTTTCTTT.